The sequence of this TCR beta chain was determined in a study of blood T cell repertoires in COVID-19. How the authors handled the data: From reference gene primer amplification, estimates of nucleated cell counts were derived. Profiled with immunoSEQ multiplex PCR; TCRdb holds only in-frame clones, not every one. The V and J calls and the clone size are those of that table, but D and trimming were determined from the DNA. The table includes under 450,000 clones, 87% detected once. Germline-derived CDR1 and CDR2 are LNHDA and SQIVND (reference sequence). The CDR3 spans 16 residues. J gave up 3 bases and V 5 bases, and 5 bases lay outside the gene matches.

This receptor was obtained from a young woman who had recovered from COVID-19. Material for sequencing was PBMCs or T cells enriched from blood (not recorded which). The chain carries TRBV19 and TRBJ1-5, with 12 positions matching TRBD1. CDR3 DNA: TGTGCCAGTAGTCCGAGGGACAGGGGGCTCAATCAGCCCCAGCATTTT. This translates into CASSPRDRGLNQPQHF.